This TCR beta chain was captured in a study of CD8+ T cells in alopecia areata. Notes on this clone: The antigen is not known.

Sequencing templates came from extracted RNA that was reverse transcribed into cDNA. TCRdb's table, derived via immunoSEQ multiplex PCR, lists solely in-frame clones and lacks some. The repertoire holds 110,000 to 150,000 clones, roughly 50% seen once, with under 7.5% in the top ten. Overall study findings and caveats: Patients shared TCRs less clearly than mice did, possibly owing to HLA.

Both CD4+ and CD8+ T cells were separated by sorting PBMCs. Germline V gene sequence: CDR1 DFQATT, CDR2 SNEGSKA (reference sequence). This CDR3 spans 10 amino acids. Trimming removed 1 base from V and 6 bases from J, with 4 bases in between. The material sequenced was CD4+ T cells sorted from blood, taken at week 0. The TCR was taken from a human donor with alopecia areata. The V gene is TRBV20-1, the J gene TRBJ2-7; no clear D. This CDR3 reads CSARGSEQYF. The CDR3 nucleotides read TGCAGTGCTAGAGGCAGCGAGCAGTACTTC.